This is a list of T cell receptor beta chains from one sample in a study of blood T cell repertoires in COVID-19. Measured with immunoSEQ multiplex PCR; TCRdb has only the in-frame clones, and not every one. Among some 100,000 clones listed, roughly 75% were seen once. Sequencing was done on a sample of peripheral blood. The receptor source for this set is a human donor in a cohort sampled during active or convalescent COVID-19. Each CDR3 is given with its conserved first and last residue. The order of the fields is CDR3 length, V gene, clone size, J gene, D gene, CDR3 protein, CDR3 DNA. The D gene is left open where the match is weak. Not all rows give a size; the values are once, few, many and, for expanded clones, a class.

CDR3 length: 12; V gene: TRBV29-1; clone size: once; J gene: TRBJ1-2; D gene: .; CDR3 protein: CSVFGQSYGYTF; CDR3 DNA: TGCAGCGTTTTTGGACAGTCCTATGGCTACACCTTC
CDR3 length: 11; V gene: TRBV25-1; clone size: .; J gene: TRBJ1-3; D gene: .; CDR3 protein: CASRSGNTIYF; CDR3 DNA: TGTGCCAGCAGATCGGGGAACACCATATATTTT
CDR3 length: 14; V gene: TRBV10-3; clone size: .; J gene: TRBJ2-7; D gene: TRBD2; CDR3 protein: CAISRGLDSYEQYF; CDR3 DNA: TGTGCCATCAGTCGCGGACTAGACTCCTACGAGCAGTACTTC
CDR3 length: 15; V gene: TRBV2; clone size: .; J gene: TRBJ1-1; D gene: TRBD1; CDR3 protein: CASNLQGQLNTEAFF; CDR3 DNA: TGTGCCAGCAACCTCCAGGGACAGTTGAACACTGAAGCTTTCTTT
CDR3 length: 13; V gene: TRBV7-8; clone size: .; J gene: TRBJ2-5; D gene: .; CDR3 protein: CASSSHERETQYF; CDR3 DNA: TGTGCCAGCAGCTCTCACGAGAGGGAGACCCAGTACTTC
CDR3 length: 17; V gene: TRBV6-1; clone size: .; J gene: TRBJ2-1; D gene: .; CDR3 protein: CASSEGWGRGSFNEQFF; CDR3 DNA: TGTGCCAGCAGTGAAGGATGGGGGCGGGGGTCCTTCAATGAGCAGTTCTTC
CDR3 length: 14; V gene: TRBV24-1; clone size: .; J gene: TRBJ2-1; D gene: .; CDR3 protein: CATYKAWAGNEQFF; CDR3 DNA: TGTGCCACCTATAAAGCGTGGGCGGGCAATGAGCAGTTCTTC
CDR3 length: 16; V gene: TRBV6-1; clone size: once; J gene: TRBJ1-1; D gene: .; CDR3 protein: CASSGGGLGVGTEAFF; CDR3 DNA: TGTGCCAGCAGTGGGGGAGGACTGGGGGTAGGTACTGAAGCTTTCTTT
CDR3 length: 12; V gene: TRBV30; clone size: .; J gene: TRBJ2-3; D gene: TRBD2; CDR3 protein: CAWSVGLAAQYF; CDR3 DNA: TGTGCCTGGAGTGTGGGACTAGCAGCGCAGTATTTT
CDR3 length: 15; V gene: TRBV7-2; clone size: .; J gene: TRBJ1-3; D gene: .; CDR3 protein: CASSLDPQGGNTIYF; CDR3 DNA: TGTGCCAGCAGCTTAGACCCACAGGGTGGAAACACCATATATTTT
CDR3 length: 17; V gene: TRBV19; clone size: once; J gene: TRBJ2-3; D gene: .; CDR3 protein: CASSLRGGEYLTDTQYF; CDR3 DNA: TGTGCCAGTAGCCTAAGGGGCGGGGAGTATTTGACAGATACGCAGTATTTT
CDR3 length: 16; V gene: TRBV14; clone size: .; J gene: TRBJ1-4; D gene: .; CDR3 protein: CASSQDQAGFREKLFF; CDR3 DNA: TGTGCCAGCAGCCAAGATCAGGCAGGGTTCCGTGAAAAACTGTTTTTT
CDR3 length: 16; V gene: TRBV5-4; clone size: .; J gene: TRBJ2-3; D gene: TRBD2; CDR3 protein: CASSALAGGGTDTQYF; CDR3 DNA: TGTGCCAGCAGTGCTCTCGCGGGGGGGGGCACAGATACGCAGTATTTT
CDR3 length: 13; V gene: TRBV9; clone size: .; J gene: TRBJ1-4; D gene: .; CDR3 protein: CASSYDRHEKLFF; CDR3 DNA: TGTGCCAGCAGCTATGACAGACATGAAAAACTGTTTTTT
CDR3 length: 14; V gene: TRBV19; clone size: .; J gene: TRBJ2-4; D gene: .; CDR3 protein: CASSSAGTKNIQYF; CDR3 DNA: TGTGCCAGTAGTTCGGCGGGAACCAAAAACATTCAGTACTTC
CDR3 length: 13; V gene: TRBV27; clone size: once; J gene: TRBJ1-2; D gene: TRBD1; CDR3 protein: CASSPRDSYGYTF; CDR3 DNA: TGTGCCAGCAGTCCCCGGGACAGCTATGGCTACACCTTC
CDR3 length: 12; V gene: TRBV25-1; clone size: once; J gene: TRBJ2-7; D gene: .; CDR3 protein: CASSVGRIEQYF; CDR3 DNA: TGTGCCAGCAGCGTCGGGAGAATCGAGCAGTACTTC
CDR3 length: 13; V gene: TRBV6-5; clone size: .; J gene: TRBJ2-5; D gene: TRBD2; CDR3 protein: CATSPPGGETQYF; CDR3 DNA: TGTGCCACCTCCCCGCCGGGGGGAGAGACCCAGTACTTC
CDR3 length: 14; V gene: TRBV19; clone size: few; J gene: TRBJ1-5; D gene: .; CDR3 protein: CASSFRSSNQPQHF; CDR3 DNA: TGTGCCAGTAGTTTTCGGAGTAGCAATCAGCCCCAGCATTTT
CDR3 length: 17; V gene: TRBV3-1/TRBV3-2; clone size: .; J gene: TRBJ1-4; D gene: .; CDR3 protein: CASSQDFWKRANEKLFF; CDR3 DNA: TGTGCCAGCAGCCAAGATTTCTGGAAACGGGCTAATGAAAAACTGTTTTTT
CDR3 length: 17; V gene: TRBV5-1; clone size: .; J gene: TRBJ2-5; D gene: TRBD2; CDR3 protein: CASSPGLAGAIQETQYF; CDR3 DNA: TGCGCCAGCAGCCCGGGACTAGCGGGGGCTATACAAGAGACCCAGTACTTC
CDR3 length: 14; V gene: TRBV19; clone size: .; J gene: TRBJ1-5; D gene: .; CDR3 protein: CASSARNSNQPQHF; CDR3 DNA: TGTGCCAGTAGCGCGAGAAATAGCAATCAGCCCCAGCATTTT
CDR3 length: 15; V gene: TRBV28; clone size: .; J gene: TRBJ2-1; D gene: TRBD2; CDR3 protein: CASKDGRESYNEQFF; CDR3 DNA: TGTGCCAGCAAGGACGGGCGGGAGAGCTACAATGAGCAGTTCTTC
CDR3 length: 16; V gene: TRBV5-1; clone size: .; J gene: TRBJ2-1; D gene: .; CDR3 protein: CASSLGTVRGYNEQFF; CDR3 DNA: TGCGCCAGCAGCTTGGGGACGGTTCGGGGCTACAATGAGCAGTTCTTC
CDR3 length: 16; V gene: TRBV5-1; clone size: .; J gene: TRBJ1-4; D gene: .; CDR3 protein: CASSLSGLSFNEKLFF; CDR3 DNA: TGCGCCAGCAGCTTGTCGGGTCTGTCATTTAATGAAAAACTGTTTTTT
CDR3 length: 13; V gene: TRBV6-2/TRBV6-3; clone size: .; J gene: TRBJ2-1; D gene: TRBD2; CDR3 protein: CASSRLAGREQFF; CDR3 DNA: TGTGCCAGCAGCCGACTAGCGGGCAGGGAGCAGTTCTTC
CDR3 length: 14; V gene: TRBV29-1; clone size: .; J gene: TRBJ2-7; D gene: .; CDR3 protein: CSVDPGAGAYEQYF; CDR3 DNA: TGCAGCGTTGACCCCGGGGCAGGGGCATACGAGCAGTACTTC
CDR3 length: 14; V gene: TRBV27; clone size: .; J gene: TRBJ2-7; D gene: TRBD1; CDR3 protein: CASSRQGSSYEQYF; CDR3 DNA: TGTGCCAGCAGCCGACAGGGGTCCTCCTACGAGCAGTACTTC
CDR3 length: 13; V gene: TRBV2; clone size: .; J gene: TRBJ1-1; D gene: .; CDR3 protein: CASNQGIVTEAFF; CDR3 DNA: TGTGCCAGCAACCAGGGGATTGTCACTGAAGCTTTCTTT
CDR3 length: 17; V gene: TRBV7-9; clone size: .; J gene: TRBJ2-4; D gene: .; CDR3 protein: CASSTGTNNLAKNIQYF; CDR3 DNA: TGTGCCAGCAGCACCGGGACAAATAATTTAGCCAAAAACATTCAGTACTTC
CDR3 length: 16; V gene: TRBV9; clone size: .; J gene: TRBJ2-1; D gene: TRBD2; CDR3 protein: CASSVGSGSGSYEQFF; CDR3 DNA: TGTGCCAGCAGCGTAGGGTCGGGTAGCGGGAGCTATGAGCAGTTCTTC
CDR3 length: 15; V gene: TRBV6-6; clone size: .; J gene: TRBJ1-5; D gene: .; CDR3 protein: CASSYSPGTNQPQHF; CDR3 DNA: TGTGCCAGCAGTTACTCCCCAGGAACCAATCAGCCCCAGCATTTT
CDR3 length: 17; V gene: TRBV27; clone size: .; J gene: TRBJ2-6; D gene: TRBD1; CDR3 protein: CASSTGQGLSGANVLTF; CDR3 DNA: TGTGCCAGCAGCACGGGACAGGGCCTCTCTGGGGCCAACGTCCTGACTTTC
CDR3 length: 13; V gene: TRBV18; clone size: .; J gene: TRBJ2-1; D gene: TRBD1; CDR3 protein: CASSRQGSNEQFF; CDR3 DNA: TGTGCCAGCTCAAGACAGGGGAGCAATGAGCAGTTCTTC
CDR3 length: 15; V gene: TRBV6-5; clone size: .; J gene: TRBJ1-2; D gene: TRBD1; CDR3 protein: CASSYSKGASYGYTF; CDR3 DNA: TGTGCCAGCAGTTACTCGAAGGGGGCCAGCTATGGCTACACCTTC
CDR3 length: 15; V gene: TRBV7-8; clone size: .; J gene: TRBJ2-4; D gene: .; CDR3 protein: CASSLQGLAKNIQYF; CDR3 DNA: TGTGCCAGCAGCTTACAGGGACTAGCCAAAAACATTCAGTACTTC
CDR3 length: 17; V gene: TRBV5-5; clone size: .; J gene: TRBJ2-7; D gene: .; CDR3 protein: CASSLGRRSDVFYEQYF; CDR3 DNA: TGTGCCAGCAGCTTGGGGAGGAGGTCTGATGTTTTCTACGAGCAGTACTTC
CDR3 length: 13; V gene: TRBV5-4; clone size: .; J gene: TRBJ1-2; D gene: TRBD1; CDR3 protein: CASSLPGGYGYTF; CDR3 DNA: TGTGCCAGCAGCTTGCCAGGGGGCTATGGCTACACCTTC
CDR3 length: 16; V gene: TRBV28; clone size: .; J gene: TRBJ1-5; D gene: .; CDR3 protein: CASSFSGGRGNQPQHF; CDR3 DNA: TGTGCCAGCAGTTTTTCGGGGGGGCGGGGCAATCAGCCCCAGCATTTT
CDR3 length: 12; V gene: TRBV6-5; clone size: few; J gene: TRBJ2-1; D gene: .; CDR3 protein: CASRGNRAEQFF; CDR3 DNA: TGTGCCAGCAGGGGAAACAGGGCTGAGCAGTTCTTC
CDR3 length: 16; V gene: TRBV19; clone size: few; J gene: TRBJ2-1; D gene: .; CDR3 protein: CASSMWQGTGMGEQFF; CDR3 DNA: TGTGCCAGTAGTATGTGGCAGGGAACAGGGATGGGTGAGCAGTTCTTC
CDR3 length: 12; V gene: TRBV29-1; clone size: .; J gene: TRBJ2-3; D gene: TRBD2; CDR3 protein: CSVPGGGDTQYF; CDR3 DNA: TGCAGCGTTCCGGGAGGAGGGGATACGCAGTATTTT
CDR3 length: 17; V gene: TRBV15; clone size: .; J gene: TRBJ2-5; D gene: .; CDR3 protein: CATSREGGAGLEETQYF; CDR3 DNA: TGTGCCACCAGCAGAGAAGGGGGGGCAGGGTTAGAGGAGACCCAGTACTTC
CDR3 length: 15; V gene: TRBV11-2; clone size: .; J gene: TRBJ1-2; D gene: .; CDR3 protein: CASSFGTQENYGYTF; CDR3 DNA: TGTGCCAGCAGCTTCGGGACACAGGAAAACTATGGCTACACCTTC
CDR3 length: 16; V gene: TRBV3-1/TRBV3-2; clone size: .; J gene: TRBJ2-1; D gene: TRBD1; CDR3 protein: CASSTRDRPSYNEQFF; CDR3 DNA: TGTGCCAGCAGCACGAGGGACAGACCCTCCTACAATGAGCAGTTCTTC
CDR3 length: 14; V gene: TRBV5-5; clone size: .; J gene: TRBJ1-4; D gene: TRBD1; CDR3 protein: CASRPGTENEKLFF; CDR3 DNA: TGTGCCAGCAGGCCCGGGACAGAGAATGAAAAACTGTTTTTT
CDR3 length: 16; V gene: TRBV9; clone size: .; J gene: TRBJ2-1; D gene: TRBD2; CDR3 protein: CASSERLAGGLVEQFF; CDR3 DNA: TGTGCCAGCAGCGAACGACTAGCGGGGGGTCTCGTGGAGCAGTTCTTC
CDR3 length: 17; V gene: TRBV7-2; clone size: .; J gene: TRBJ2-3; D gene: TRBD1; CDR3 protein: CASSLEGTAGKTDTQYF; CDR3 DNA: TGTGCCAGCAGCTTAGAAGGGACAGCCGGTAAGACAGATACGCAGTATTTT
CDR3 length: 16; V gene: TRBV5-4; clone size: .; J gene: TRBJ2-1; D gene: TRBD2; CDR3 protein: CASTSLAGETFNEQFF; CDR3 DNA: TGTGCCAGCACCAGCCTAGCGGGGGAAACCTTCAATGAGCAGTTCTTC
CDR3 length: 15; V gene: TRBV7-2; clone size: .; J gene: TRBJ1-5; D gene: TRBD1; CDR3 protein: CASSPGTGIQGPQHF; CDR3 DNA: TGTGCCAGCAGCCCAGGGACAGGGATCCAGGGTCCCCAGCATTTT
CDR3 length: 16; V gene: TRBV6-2/TRBV6-3; clone size: .; J gene: TRBJ2-5; D gene: TRBD2; CDR3 protein: CASSYFGGGTQETQYF; CDR3 DNA: TGTGCCAGCAGTTACTTTGGCGGGGGAACCCAAGAGACCCAGTACTTC
CDR3 length: 13; V gene: TRBV11-2; clone size: .; J gene: TRBJ2-1; D gene: .; CDR3 protein: CASSLGPGNEQFF; CDR3 DNA: TGTGCCAGCAGCTTAGGGCCGGGCAATGAGCAGTTCTTC
CDR3 length: 15; V gene: TRBV10-3; clone size: few; J gene: TRBJ1-2; D gene: TRBD1; CDR3 protein: CAISEPWTGGKGYTF; CDR3 DNA: TGTGCCATCAGTGAGCCCTGGACAGGGGGCAAGGGCTACACCTTC
CDR3 length: 15; V gene: TRBV14; clone size: .; J gene: TRBJ1-1; D gene: .; CDR3 protein: CASSQEPGRNTEAFF; CDR3 DNA: TGTGCCAGCAGCCAAGAACCAGGTCGGAACACTGAAGCTTTCTTT
CDR3 length: 15; V gene: TRBV7-6; clone size: .; J gene: TRBJ1-3; D gene: .; CDR3 protein: CASSPMGGSGNTIYF; CDR3 DNA: TGTGCCAGCAGCCCTATGGGGGGTTCTGGAAACACCATATATTTT